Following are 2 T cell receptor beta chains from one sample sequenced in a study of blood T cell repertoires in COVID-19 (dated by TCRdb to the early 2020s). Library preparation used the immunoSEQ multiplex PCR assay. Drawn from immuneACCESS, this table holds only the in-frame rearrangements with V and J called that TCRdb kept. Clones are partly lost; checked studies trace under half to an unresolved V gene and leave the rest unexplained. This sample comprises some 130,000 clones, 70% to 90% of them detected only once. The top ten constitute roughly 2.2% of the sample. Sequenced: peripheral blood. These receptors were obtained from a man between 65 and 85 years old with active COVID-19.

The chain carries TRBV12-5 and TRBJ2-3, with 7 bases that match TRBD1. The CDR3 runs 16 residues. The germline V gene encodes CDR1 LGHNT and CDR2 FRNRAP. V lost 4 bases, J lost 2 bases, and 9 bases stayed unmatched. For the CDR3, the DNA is TGTGCTAGTGGTTCCACCACAGGGGCCCACACAGATACGCAGTATTTT. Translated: CASGSTTGAHTDTQYF.

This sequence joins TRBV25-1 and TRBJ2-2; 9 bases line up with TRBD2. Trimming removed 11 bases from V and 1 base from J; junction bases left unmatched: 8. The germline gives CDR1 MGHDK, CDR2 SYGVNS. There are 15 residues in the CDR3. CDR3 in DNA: TGTGCCGTCGAGCCTAGCGGGATGAACACCGGGGAGCTGTTTTTT. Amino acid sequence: CAVEPSGMNTGELFF.